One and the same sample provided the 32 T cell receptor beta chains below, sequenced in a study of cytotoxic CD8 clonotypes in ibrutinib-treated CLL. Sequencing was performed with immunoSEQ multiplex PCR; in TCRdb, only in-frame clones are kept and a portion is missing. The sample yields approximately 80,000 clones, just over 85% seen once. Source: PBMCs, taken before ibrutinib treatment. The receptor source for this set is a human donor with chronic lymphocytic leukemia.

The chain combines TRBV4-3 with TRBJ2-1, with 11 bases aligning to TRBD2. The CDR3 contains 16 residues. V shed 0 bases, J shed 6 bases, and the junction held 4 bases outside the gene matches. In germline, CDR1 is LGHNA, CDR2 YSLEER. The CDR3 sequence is CASSQDPGLAGNEQFF. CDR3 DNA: TGCGCCAGCAGCCAAGATCCTGGACTAGCGGGCAATGAGCAGTTCTTC.

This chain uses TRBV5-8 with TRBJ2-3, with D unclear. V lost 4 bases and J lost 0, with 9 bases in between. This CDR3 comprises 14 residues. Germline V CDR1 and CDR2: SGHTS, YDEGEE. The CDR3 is CASSRSGSTDTQYF. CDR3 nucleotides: TGTGCCAGCAGCCGTAGTGGTAGCACAGATACGCAGTATTTT.

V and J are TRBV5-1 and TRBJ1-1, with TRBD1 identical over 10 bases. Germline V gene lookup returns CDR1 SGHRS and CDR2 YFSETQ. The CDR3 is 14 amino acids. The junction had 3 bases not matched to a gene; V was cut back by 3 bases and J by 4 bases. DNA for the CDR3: TGCGCCAGCAGCTCCGGACAGGGGGGCACTGAAGCTTTCTTT. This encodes CASSSGQGGTEAFF.

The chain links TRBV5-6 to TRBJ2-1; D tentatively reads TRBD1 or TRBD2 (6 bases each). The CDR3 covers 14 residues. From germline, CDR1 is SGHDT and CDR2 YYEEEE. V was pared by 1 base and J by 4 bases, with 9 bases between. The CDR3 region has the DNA TGTGCCAGCAGCTTGAGGAGGGGGTACAATGAGCAGTTCTTC. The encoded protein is CASSLRRGYNEQFF.

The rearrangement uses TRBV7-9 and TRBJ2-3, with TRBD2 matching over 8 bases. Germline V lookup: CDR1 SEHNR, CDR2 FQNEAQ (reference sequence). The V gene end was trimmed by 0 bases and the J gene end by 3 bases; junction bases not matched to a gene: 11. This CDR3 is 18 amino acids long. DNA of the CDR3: TGTGCCAGCAGCTTAGCCCTCCTCTTGGTAGCGGGAACAGATACGCAGTATTTT. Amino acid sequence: CASSLALLLVAGTDTQYF.

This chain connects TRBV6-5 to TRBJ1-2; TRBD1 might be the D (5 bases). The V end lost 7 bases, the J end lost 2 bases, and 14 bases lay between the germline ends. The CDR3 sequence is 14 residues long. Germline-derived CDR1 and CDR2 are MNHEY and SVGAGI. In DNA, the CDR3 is TGTGCCAGCATCTCTTGGGGGGGGAACTATGGCTACACCTTC. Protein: CASISWGGNYGYTF.

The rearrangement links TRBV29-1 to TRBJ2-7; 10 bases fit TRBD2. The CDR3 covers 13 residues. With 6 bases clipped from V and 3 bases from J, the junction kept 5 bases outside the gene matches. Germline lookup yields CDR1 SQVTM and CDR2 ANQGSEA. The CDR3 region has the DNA TGCAGCGTCGGACTAGCGGACCACTACGAGCAGTACTTC. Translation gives CSVGLADHYEQYF.

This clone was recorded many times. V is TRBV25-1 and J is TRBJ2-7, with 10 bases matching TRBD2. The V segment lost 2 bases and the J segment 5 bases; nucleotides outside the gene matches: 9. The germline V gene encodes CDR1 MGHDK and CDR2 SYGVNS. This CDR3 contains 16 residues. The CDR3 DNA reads TGTGCCAGCAGTGAAGTGGGTAGCGGGAGGAGGCACGAGCAGTACTTC. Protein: CASSEVGSGRRHEQYF.

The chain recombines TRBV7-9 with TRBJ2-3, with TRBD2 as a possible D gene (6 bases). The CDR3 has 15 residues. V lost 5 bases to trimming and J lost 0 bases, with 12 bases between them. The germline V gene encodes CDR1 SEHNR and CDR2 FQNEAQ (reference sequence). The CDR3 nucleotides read TGTGCCAGCAGCCCCCGCGGGGAAAGCACAGATACGCAGTATTTT. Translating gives CASSPRGESTDTQYF.

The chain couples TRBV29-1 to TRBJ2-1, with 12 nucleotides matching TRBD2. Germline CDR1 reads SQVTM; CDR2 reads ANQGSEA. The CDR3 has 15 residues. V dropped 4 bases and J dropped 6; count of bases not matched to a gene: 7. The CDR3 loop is CSVVRLAGEGNEQFF. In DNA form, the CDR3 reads TGCAGCGTTGTTAGACTAGCGGGAGAAGGCAATGAGCAGTTCTTC.

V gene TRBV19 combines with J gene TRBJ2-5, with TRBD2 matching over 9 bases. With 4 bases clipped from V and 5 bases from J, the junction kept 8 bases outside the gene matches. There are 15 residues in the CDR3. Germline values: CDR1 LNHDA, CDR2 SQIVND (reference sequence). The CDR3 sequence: CASSNPAGGRETQYF. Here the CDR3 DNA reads TGTGCCAGTAGTAATCCAGCGGGAGGTCGGGAGACCCAGTACTTC.

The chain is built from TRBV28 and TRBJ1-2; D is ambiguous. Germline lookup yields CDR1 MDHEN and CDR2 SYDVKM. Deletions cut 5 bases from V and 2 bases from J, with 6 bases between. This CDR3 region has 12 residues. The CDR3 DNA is TGTGCCAGCAGTCCCCGGAACTATGGCTACACCTTC. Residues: CASSPRNYGYTF.

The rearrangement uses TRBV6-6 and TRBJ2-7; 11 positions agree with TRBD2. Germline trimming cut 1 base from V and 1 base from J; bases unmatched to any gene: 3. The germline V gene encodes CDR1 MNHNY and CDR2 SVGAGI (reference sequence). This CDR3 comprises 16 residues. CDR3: CASSYYGTSGSYEQYF. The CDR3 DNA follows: TGTGCCAGCAGTTACTACGGGACTAGCGGTTCCTACGAGCAGTACTTC.

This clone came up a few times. CDR3 in DNA: TGTGCCAGTACCGTGGGGGGACTAGCGGGAGGCGGTAGGAGGAATGAGCAGTTCTTC. Protein product: CASTVGGLAGGGRRNEQFF. This sequence joins TRBV19 and TRBJ2-1, with TRBD2 matching 15 bases. The CDR3 is 19 amino acids. The V and J ends lost 7 bases and 7 bases, in that order; junction bases with no gene match: 17. CDR1 and CDR2 (germline): LNHDA, SQIVND (reference sequence).

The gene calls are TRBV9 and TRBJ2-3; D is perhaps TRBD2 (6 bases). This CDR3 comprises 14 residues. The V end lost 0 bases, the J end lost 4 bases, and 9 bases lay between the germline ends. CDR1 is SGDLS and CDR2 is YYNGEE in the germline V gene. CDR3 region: CASSVGPGADTQYF. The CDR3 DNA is TGTGCCAGCAGCGTAGGGCCGGGGGCAGATACGCAGTATTTT.

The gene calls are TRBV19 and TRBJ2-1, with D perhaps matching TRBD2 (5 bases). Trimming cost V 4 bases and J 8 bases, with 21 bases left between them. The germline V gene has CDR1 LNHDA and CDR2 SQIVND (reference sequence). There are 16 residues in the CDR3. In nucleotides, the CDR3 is TGTGCCAGTAGTACGATAGCGTACGGACTTCCCGATGAGCAGTTCTTC. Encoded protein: CASSTIAYGLPDEQFF.

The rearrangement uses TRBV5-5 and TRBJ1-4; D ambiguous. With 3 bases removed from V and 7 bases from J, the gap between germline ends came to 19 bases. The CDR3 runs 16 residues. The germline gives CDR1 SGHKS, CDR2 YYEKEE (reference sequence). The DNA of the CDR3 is TGTGCCAGCAGCTCCCGCGGCCCGGGTTCGGGTGAAAAACTGTTTTTT. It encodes CASSSRGPGSGEKLFF.

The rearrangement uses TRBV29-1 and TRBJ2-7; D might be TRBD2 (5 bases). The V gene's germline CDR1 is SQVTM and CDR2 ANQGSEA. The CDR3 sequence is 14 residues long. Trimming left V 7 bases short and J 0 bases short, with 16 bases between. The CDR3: CSAGLVLGSYEQYF. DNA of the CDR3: TGCAGCGCCGGACTCGTTCTTGGCTCCTACGAGCAGTACTTC.

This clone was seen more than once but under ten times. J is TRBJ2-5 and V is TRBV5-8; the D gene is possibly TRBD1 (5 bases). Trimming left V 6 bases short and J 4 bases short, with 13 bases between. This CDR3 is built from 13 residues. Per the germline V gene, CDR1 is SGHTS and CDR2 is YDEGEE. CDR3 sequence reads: CASIVQGTETQYF. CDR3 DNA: TGTGCCAGCATCGTGCAGGGTACAGAGACCCAGTACTTC. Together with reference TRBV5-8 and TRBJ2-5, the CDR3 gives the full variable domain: EAGVTQSPTHLIKTRGQQATLRCSPISGHTSVYWYQQALGLGLQFLLWYDEGEERNRGNFPPRFSGRQFPNYSSELNVNALELEDSALYLCASIVQGTETQYFGPGTRLLVL.

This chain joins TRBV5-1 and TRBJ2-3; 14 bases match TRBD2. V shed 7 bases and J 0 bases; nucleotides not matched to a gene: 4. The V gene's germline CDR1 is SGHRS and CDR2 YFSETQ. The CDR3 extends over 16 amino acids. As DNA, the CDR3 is TGCGCCAGCGGGACTAGCGGGAGAGCTAGCACAGATACGCAGTATTTT. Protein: CASGTSGRASTDTQYF. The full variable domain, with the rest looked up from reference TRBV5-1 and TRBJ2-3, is KAGVTQTPRYLIKTRGQQVTLSCSPISGHRSVSWYQQTPGQGLQFLFEYFSETQRNKGNFPGRFSGRQFSNSRSEMNVSTLELGDSALYLCASGTSGRASTDTQYFGPGTRLTVL.

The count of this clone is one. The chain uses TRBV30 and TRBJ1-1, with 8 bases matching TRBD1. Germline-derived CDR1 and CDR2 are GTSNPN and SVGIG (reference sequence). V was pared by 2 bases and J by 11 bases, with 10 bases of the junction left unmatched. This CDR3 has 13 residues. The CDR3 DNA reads TGTGCCTGGAGTCCGGGACAGGCCACTAGTGCTTTCTTT. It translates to CAWSPGQATSAFF.

In DNA form, the CDR3 reads TGTGCCAGTAGGATGACAGCCGGGACTAGCTTCCATACGCAGTATTTT. Translated: CASRMTAGTSFHTQYF. The chain employs TRBV19 and TRBJ2-3; 9 bases agree with TRBD2. Germline CDR1 and CDR2: LNHDA and SQIVND (reference sequence). The CDR3 is 16 amino acids. Trimming took 6 bases from V and 7 from J; bases not matched to a gene: 14.

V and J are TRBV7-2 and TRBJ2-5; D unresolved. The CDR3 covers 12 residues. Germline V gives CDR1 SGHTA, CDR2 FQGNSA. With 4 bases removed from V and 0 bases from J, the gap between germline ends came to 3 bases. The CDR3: CASSSYQETQYF. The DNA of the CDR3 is TGTGCCAGCAGCTCGTACCAAGAGACCCAGTACTTC.

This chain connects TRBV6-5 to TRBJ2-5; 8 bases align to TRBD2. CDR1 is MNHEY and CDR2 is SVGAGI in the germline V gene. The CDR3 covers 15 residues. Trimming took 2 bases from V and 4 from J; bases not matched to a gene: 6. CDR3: CASSYLTSGPETQYF. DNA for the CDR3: TGTGCCAGCAGTTACCTTACTAGCGGTCCAGAGACCCAGTACTTC.

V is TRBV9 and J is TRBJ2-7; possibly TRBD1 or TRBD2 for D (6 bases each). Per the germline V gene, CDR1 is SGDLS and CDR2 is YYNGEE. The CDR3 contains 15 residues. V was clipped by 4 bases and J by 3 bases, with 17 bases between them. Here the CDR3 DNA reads TGTGCCAGCAGCCACGGGGGCACGGGCGACTACGAGCAGTACTTC. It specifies CASSHGGTGDYEQYF.

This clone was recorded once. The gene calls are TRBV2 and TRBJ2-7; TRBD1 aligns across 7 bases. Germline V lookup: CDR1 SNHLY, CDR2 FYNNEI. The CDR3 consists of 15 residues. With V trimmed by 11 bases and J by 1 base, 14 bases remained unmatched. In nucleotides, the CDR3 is TGTGCCCAATCGAGGGAAGGGGGCGCATCCTACGAGCAGTACTTC. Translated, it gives CAQSREGGASYEQYF.

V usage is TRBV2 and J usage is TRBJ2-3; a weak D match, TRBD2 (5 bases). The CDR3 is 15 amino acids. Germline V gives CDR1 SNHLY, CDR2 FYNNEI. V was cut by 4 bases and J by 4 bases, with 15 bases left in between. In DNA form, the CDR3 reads TGTGCCAGCAGTGTATTGCTGGGTAGCGCAGATACGCAGTATTTT. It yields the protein CASSVLLGSADTQYF.

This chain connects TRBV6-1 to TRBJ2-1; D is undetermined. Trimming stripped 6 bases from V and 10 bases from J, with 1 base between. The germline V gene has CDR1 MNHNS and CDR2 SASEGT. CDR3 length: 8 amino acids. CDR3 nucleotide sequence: TGTGCCAGCAGCGAGCAGTTCTTC. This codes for CASSEQFF.

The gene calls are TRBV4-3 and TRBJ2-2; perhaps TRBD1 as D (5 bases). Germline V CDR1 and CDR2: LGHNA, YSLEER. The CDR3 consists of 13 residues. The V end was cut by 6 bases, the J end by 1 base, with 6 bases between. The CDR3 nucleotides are TGCGCCAGCAGACAGGTGAACACCGGGGAGCTGTTTTTT. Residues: CASRQVNTGELFF.

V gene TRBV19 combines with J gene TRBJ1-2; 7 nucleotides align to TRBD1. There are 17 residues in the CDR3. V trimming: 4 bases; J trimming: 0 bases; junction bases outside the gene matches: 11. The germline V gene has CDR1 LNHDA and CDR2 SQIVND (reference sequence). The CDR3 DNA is TGTGCCAGTAGTACCGGGACAGCCGTCTCGTCTAACTATGGCTACACCTTC. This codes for CASSTGTAVSSNYGYTF.

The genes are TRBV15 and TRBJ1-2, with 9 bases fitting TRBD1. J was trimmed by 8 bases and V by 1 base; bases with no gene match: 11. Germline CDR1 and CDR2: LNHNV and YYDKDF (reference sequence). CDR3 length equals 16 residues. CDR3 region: CATSRGLSDRGYGYTF. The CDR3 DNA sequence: TGTGCCACCAGCAGAGGCCTATCGGACAGGGGCTACGGCTACACCTTC.

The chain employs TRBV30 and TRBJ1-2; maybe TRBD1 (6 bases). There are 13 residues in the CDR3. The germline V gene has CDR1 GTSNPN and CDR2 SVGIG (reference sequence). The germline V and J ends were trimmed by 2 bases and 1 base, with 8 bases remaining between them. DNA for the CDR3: TGTGCCTGGAGTACACAGGGTAACTATGGCTACACCTTC. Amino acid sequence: CAWSTQGNYGYTF.